Shown below are 25 T cell receptor beta chains from a single sample sequenced in a study of tumor-infiltrating lymphocytes in oesophageal squamous cell carcinoma. TCRdb reanalysed the PCR reads using MiXCR and keeps one entry per CDR3 protein. This table has 10,000 to 15,000 distinct CDR3 sequences, about 50% appearing once. Sequenced: esophageal tumor tissue. Source of these receptors: a male donor with esophageal squamous cell carcinoma.

CDR3 sequence reads: CASSPGYPSYEQYF. The CDR3, as DNA: TGTGCCAGCAGCCCCGGTTACCCCTCCTACGAGCAGTACTTC. The genes are TRBV7-3 and TRBJ2-7; D is uncertain. The length of the CDR3 is 14 residues. Germline V lookup: CDR1 SGHTA, CDR2 FQGTGA. Deletions cut 5 bases from V and 0 bases from J, with 11 bases between.

In DNA, the CDR3 is TGTGCCAGCAGCTTAGGGACAGCCCAAGAGACCCAGTACTTC. It is translated as CASSLGTAQETQYF. This chain joins TRBV11-1 and TRBJ2-1; TRBD1 might be the D (6 bases). The closer fit of TRBJ2-5 to the DNA end suggests the J call may be wrong. Germline values: CDR1 SGHAT, CDR2 FQDESV (reference sequence). This CDR3 comprises 14 residues.

This rearrangement joins TRBV4-2 to TRBJ2-2; D call uncertain. The CDR3 is 16 residues long. Trimming removed 2 bases at V and 3 bases at J, with 13 bases between. In germline, CDR1 is LGHNA, CDR2 YNFKEQ. CDR3 region: CASSQRVRGDTGELFF. Here the CDR3 DNA reads TGTGCCAGCAGCCAACGCGTGAGAGGCGACACCGGGGAGCTGTTTTTT.

The sample holds many counts of this clonotype. The chain links TRBV6-2 or TRBV6-3 to TRBJ2-3; tentatively, D is TRBD1 (5 bases). Trimming removed 1 base at V and 4 bases at J, with 9 bases between. The CDR3 runs to 14 residues. CDR1 is MNHEY, CDR2 SVGEGT, per germline. The DNA of the CDR3 is TGTGCCAGCAGTTACTACAGGCTGCCAGATACGCAGTATTTT. Amino acid sequence: CASSYYRLPDTQYF.

This clonotype counts as medium-sized. This chain joins TRBV5-6 and TRBJ2-1; 9 nucleotides match TRBD1. The V segment lost 0 bases and the J segment 12 bases; nucleotides outside the gene matches: 10. This CDR3 has 15 residues. The germline V gene has CDR1 SGHDT and CDR2 YYEEEE. The CDR3 sequence is CASSLGDRVTGGQFF. The CDR3, as DNA: TGTGCCAGCAGCTTGGGGGACAGGGTTACAGGGGGGCAGTTCTTC.

There are a few counts of this clonotype. The chain recombines TRBV7-8 with TRBJ2-3; 8 positions agree with TRBD1. This CDR3 is 13 amino acids long. J was trimmed by 7 bases and V by 5 bases; bases with no gene match: 5. The V gene's germline CDR1 is SGHVS and CDR2 FQNEAQ. The CDR3 protein is CASSADREYTQYF. The CDR3 DNA reads TGTGCCAGCAGCGCGGACAGGGAATATACGCAGTATTTT.

V gene TRBV7-2 combines with J gene TRBJ2-6; D is undetermined. The DNA end is a closer match to TRBJ2-7, so the J assignment may be wrong. This CDR3 has 17 amino acids. Germline V CDR1 and CDR2: SGHTA, FQGNSA. CDR3 sequence: CASSLGATVRSSYEQYF. As DNA, the CDR3 is TGTGCCAGCAGCTTAGGGGCTACCGTCAGGAGCTCCTACGAGCAGTACTTC.

This clonotype was counted a few times. The rearrangement uses TRBV7-3 and TRBJ2-1, with D perhaps TRBD2 (5 bases). The J call may be in error: the DNA end matches TRBJ2-5 better. The germline gives CDR1 SGHTA, CDR2 FQGTGA. The CDR3 runs to 14 residues. Here the CDR3 reads CASSLRGHGETQYF. In DNA form, the CDR3 reads TGTGCCAGCAGCTTAAGAGGGCATGGGGAGACCCAGTACTTC.

This clonotype appeared many times. The chain has TRBV5-1 and TRBJ2-3; the match to TRBD2 covers 7 bases. The CDR3 length is 15 residues. Trimming took 4 bases from V and 7 from J; bases not matched to a gene: 12. In germline, CDR1 is SGHRS, CDR2 YFSETQ. The CDR3 reads CASSESSGVAHTQYF. In nucleotides, the CDR3 is TGCGCCAGCAGCGAATCTAGCGGAGTAGCCCATACGCAGTATTTT.

This clonotype was counted many times. The rearrangement links TRBV2 to TRBJ2-5, with D possibly being TRBD1 (6 bases). The J call may be in error: the DNA end matches TRBJ2-7 better. Looked up from germline, CDR1 is SNHLY and CDR2 is FYNNEI. The CDR3 is 16 amino acids. The DNA of the CDR3 is TGTGCCAGCAGTGACAGGGGCTATACCCCCTCCTACGAGCAGTACTTC. This sequence encodes CASSDRGYTPSYEQYF.

DNA for the CDR3: TGTGCCAGCAGCTTAGAAGGCAGGGGGCTCGGAGATACGCAGTATTTT. Residues: CASSLEGRGLGDTQYF. This sequence joins TRBV7-2 and TRBJ2-3; 8 bases are shared with TRBD1. The V segment lost 1 base and the J segment 5 bases; nucleotides outside the gene matches: 8. The germline V gene encodes CDR1 SGHTA and CDR2 FQGNSA. This CDR3 region has 16 residues.

The rearrangement joins TRBV19 to TRBJ2-7, with D possibly matching TRBD1 (5 bases). Germline-derived CDR1 and CDR2 are LNHDA and SQIVND (reference sequence). The ends were cut back, 3 bases at V and 1 base at J, with 13 bases in the middle. CDR3 length: 15 amino acids. The CDR3 region is CASSMNRQLSYEQYF. Written as DNA, the CDR3 is TGTGCCAGTAGTATGAACCGACAGTTATCCTACGAGCAGTACTTC. Full variable domain (rest looked up from reference TRBV19 and TRBJ2-7): DGGITQSPKYLFRKEGQNVTLSCEQNLNHDAMYWYRQDPGQGLRLIYYSQIVNDFQKGDIAEGYSVSREKKESFPLTVTSAQKNPTAFYLCASSMNRQLSYEQYFGPGTRLTVT.

This clonotype was seen ten or more times. This chain links TRBV28 with TRBJ2-3, with unresolved D. The V and J ends lost 2 bases and 3 bases respectively, with 15 bases between them. Germline CDR1 reads MDHEN; CDR2 reads SYDVKM. This CDR3 region has 16 residues. CDR3 sequence reads: CASSLRWQRRTDTQYF. As DNA, the CDR3 is TGTGCCAGCAGTTTAAGGTGGCAGAGAAGGACAGATACGCAGTATTTT. The full variable domain, rest sourced from reference TRBV28 and TRBJ2-3, is DVKVTQSSRYLVKRTGEKVFLECVQDMDHENMFWYRQDPGLGLRLIYFSYDVKMKEKGDIPEGYSVSREKKERFSLILESASTNQTSMYLCASSLRWQRRTDTQYFGPGTRLTVL.

This clonotype was detected only a few times. This chain connects TRBV7-2 to TRBJ2-7; the match to TRBD2 covers 8 bases. This CDR3 region has 15 residues. Germline CDR1 SGHTA, CDR2 FQGNSA. The J segment lost 9 bases and the V segment lost 2 bases, leaving 12 bases of the junction unmatched. The CDR3 coding sequence is TGTGCCAGCAGCTTAAAACGGGGGGGAAGTGGTGTGCAGTACTTC. As protein: CASSLKRGGSGVQYF.

Ten or more counts support this clonotype. Since a much larger clone is just one base distant, this may be a read error. This rearrangement joins TRBV11-2 to TRBJ2-7; tentative D call: TRBD1 (6 bases). The CDR3 loop spans 16 amino acids. CDR1 is SGHAT, CDR2 FQNNGV, per germline. V dropped 5 bases and J dropped 7 bases, with 24 bases sitting between them. For the CDR3, the DNA is TGTGCCAGCAGCCCAGTGGGGGCTCTTAGTTACAATGAGCAGTACTTC. Protein sequence: CASSPVGALSYNEQYF.

The chain employs TRBV7-2 and TRBJ2-3; no clear D. The end of the DNA fits TRBJ2-7 better, so the J call may be wrong. Germline-derived CDR1 and CDR2 are SGHTA and FQGNSA. The CDR3 totals 13 residues. In DNA form, the CDR3 reads TGTGCCAGCAGCTTAGCTGTTGACTACGAGCAGTACTTC. Translation gives CASSLAVDYEQYF.

The chain links TRBV7-2 to TRBJ1-1; TRBD2 matches at 10 bases. The better agreement between TRBJ2-7 and the DNA end casts doubt on the J call. CDR1 and CDR2 (germline): SGHTA, FQGNSA. The CDR3 length is 15 residues. The CDR3 reads CASSLEASGSREQYF. As DNA, the CDR3 is TGTGCCAGCAGCTTAGAGGCTAGCGGGAGTCGAGAGCAGTACTTC.

Regarding this clonotype: This CDR3 fails to terminate in the conserved phenylalanine or tryptophan, so it likely reflects a read error. The DNA is omitted, as the CDR3 cannot be located on it reliably, and the CDR3 follows TCRdb's listing. The rearrangement uses TRBV6-9 and TRBJ2-5; whether TRBD2, the table's D call, matches the DNA was not checked. CDR1 and CDR2 (germline): MNHGY, SVAAGI. From its first to its last residue, the CDR3 has 19 amino acids. This chain's CDR3 is CASKAGFHGAASYEQYFGN.

This clonotype was counted at least ten times. The rearrangement joins TRBV7-9 to TRBJ2-5; 14 bases are shared with TRBD2. The J call may be mistaken, given a closer DNA end match to TRBJ2-1. CDR3 length: 16 residues. CDR1 and CDR2 from the germline V gene are SEHNR and FQNEAQ (reference sequence). CDR3 bases: TGTGCCAGCAGCCCGCGGACTAGCGGGAGGAATGTTGAGCAGTTCTTC. It specifies CASSPRTSGRNVEQFF.

Worth noting for this clonotype: This CDR3 is missing its conserved last phenylalanine or tryptophan, likely due to a read error. No DNA is shown, since the ends of the CDR3 on it are uncertain; the CDR3 is the one TCRdb lists. V usage is TRBV12-3 or TRBV12-4 and J usage is TRBJ2-5; TRBD1, the table's D call, lacks a check against the DNA. Both ends counted, the CDR3 spans 15 residues. This chain's CDR3 is CASSFVPSDEQYFGN.

CDR3 DNA sequence: TGTGCTAGTGGTTTGGTACCGCAGTGGGGGACCCAGTACTTC. This gives the protein CASGLVPQWGTQYF. V and J are TRBV12-5 and TRBJ2-3; D is unclear. The DNA end is a closer match to TRBJ2-5, so the J assignment may be wrong. This CDR3 is built from 14 residues. Germline-derived CDR1 and CDR2 are LGHNT and FRNRAP.

The V and J genes are TRBV7-3 and TRBJ2-1, with D perhaps assigned TRBD1 or TRBD2 (5 bases each). This CDR3 region has 15 residues. Between the trimmed V and J ends, which lost 5 bases and 4 bases, there was a span of 15 bases. Germline values: CDR1 SGHTA, CDR2 FQGTGA. CDR3 in amino acids: CASSPPGDHYNEQFF. Here the CDR3 DNA reads TGTGCCAGCAGCCCCCCCGGGGACCATTACAATGAGCAGTTCTTC.

This clonotype has a handful of counts. The J gene is TRBJ2-1, the V gene TRBV7-2; a possible D gene is TRBD2 (6 bases). Germline lookup yields CDR1 SGHTA and CDR2 FQGNSA. The length of the CDR3 is 17 residues. The ends were cut back, 2 bases at V and 2 bases at J, with 16 bases in the middle. CDR3 coding DNA: TGTGCCAGCAGCTTAAATTTTGTGACTAGGGCCTACAATGAGCAGTTCTTC. Residues: CASSLNFVTRAYNEQFF.

This clonotype occurred a few times. This sequence joins TRBV7-2 and TRBJ2-7; 7 bases line up with TRBD2. Germline assignment: CDR1 SGHTA and CDR2 FQGNSA. Trimming took 6 bases from V and 6 from J; bases not matched to a gene: 14. This CDR3 region has 15 residues. The CDR3 nucleotides read TGTGCCAGCAGTTTTTTCGGGGGGATCTCCACCGAGCAGTACTTC. As protein: CASSFFGGISTEQYF.

A few counts support this clonotype. The chain recombines TRBV6-2 or TRBV6-3 with TRBJ2-4; D might be TRBD1 (7 bases). Gene TRBJ2-1 matches the end of the DNA better, so the J call may be wrong. The CDR3 loop spans 16 amino acids. Looked up from germline, CDR1 is MNHEY and CDR2 is SVGEGT. DNA of the CDR3: TGTGCCAGCAGTTACTCCTTCGCCCCAGGGGGGAATGAGCAGTTCTTC. Residues: CASSYSFAPGGNEQFF.